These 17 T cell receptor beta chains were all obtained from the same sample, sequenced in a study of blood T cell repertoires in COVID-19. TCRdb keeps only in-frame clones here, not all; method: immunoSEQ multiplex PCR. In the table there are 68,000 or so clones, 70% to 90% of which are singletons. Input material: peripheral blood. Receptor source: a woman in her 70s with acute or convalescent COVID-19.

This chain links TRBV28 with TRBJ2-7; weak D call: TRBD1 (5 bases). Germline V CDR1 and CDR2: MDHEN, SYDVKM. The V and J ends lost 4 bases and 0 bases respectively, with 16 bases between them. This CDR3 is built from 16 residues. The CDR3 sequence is CASSSPRRAISYEQYF. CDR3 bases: TGTGCCAGCAGTTCCCCGCGCAGGGCGATCTCCTACGAGCAGTACTTC.

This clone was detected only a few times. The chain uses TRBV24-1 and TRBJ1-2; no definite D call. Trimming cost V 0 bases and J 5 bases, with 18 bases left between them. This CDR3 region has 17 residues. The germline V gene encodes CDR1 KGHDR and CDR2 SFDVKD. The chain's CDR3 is CATSDLRRANPPYGYTF. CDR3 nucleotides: TGTGCCACCAGTGATTTGCGGCGGGCCAACCCACCTTATGGCTACACCTTC.

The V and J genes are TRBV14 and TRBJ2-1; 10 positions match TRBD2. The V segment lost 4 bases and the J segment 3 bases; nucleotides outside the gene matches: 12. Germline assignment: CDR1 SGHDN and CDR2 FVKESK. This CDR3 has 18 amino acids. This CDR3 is CASSLRPGLAGDYNEQFF. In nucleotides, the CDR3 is TGTGCCAGCAGCCTACGCCCCGGGCTAGCGGGGGACTACAATGAGCAGTTCTTC.

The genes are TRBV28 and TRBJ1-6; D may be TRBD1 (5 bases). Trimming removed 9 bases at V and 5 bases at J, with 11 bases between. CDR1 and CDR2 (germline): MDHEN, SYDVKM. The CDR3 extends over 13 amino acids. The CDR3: CASVQGNNSPLHF. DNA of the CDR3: TGTGCCAGTGTTCAGGGAAATAATTCACCCCTCCACTTT.

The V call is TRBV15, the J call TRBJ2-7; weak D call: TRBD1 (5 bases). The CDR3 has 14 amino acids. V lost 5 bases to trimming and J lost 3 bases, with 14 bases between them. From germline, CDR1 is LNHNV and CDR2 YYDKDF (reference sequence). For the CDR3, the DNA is TGTGCCACCAGCGTCCAGGGATTCTACTACGAGCAGTACTTC. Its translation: CATSVQGFYYEQYF.

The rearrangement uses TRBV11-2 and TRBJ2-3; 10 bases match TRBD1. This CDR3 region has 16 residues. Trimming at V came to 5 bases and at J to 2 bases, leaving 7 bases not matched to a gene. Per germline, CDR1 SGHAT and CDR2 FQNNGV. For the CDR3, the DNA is TGTGCCAGCAGCCCACGGGACAGGGGATTCACAGATACGCAGTATTTT. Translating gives CASSPRDRGFTDTQYF.

CDR3 DNA sequence: TGTGCCAGCAGCGGGCTCTGGGGGCGTAATCAGCCCCAGCATTTT. It yields the protein CASSGLWGRNQPQHF. This rearrangement joins TRBV9 to TRBJ1-5; perhaps TRBD1 as D (6 bases). V was shortened by 3 bases and J by 4 bases, with 14 bases between the two germline ends. CDR3 length equals 15 residues. CDR1 is SGDLS, CDR2 YYNGEE, per germline.

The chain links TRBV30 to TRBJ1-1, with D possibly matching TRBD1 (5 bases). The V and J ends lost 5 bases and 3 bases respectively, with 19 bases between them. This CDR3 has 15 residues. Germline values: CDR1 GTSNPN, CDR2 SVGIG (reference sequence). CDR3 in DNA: TGTGCCTGGCTGGGAGGGGATCATGATGACACTGAAGCTTTCTTT. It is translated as CAWLGGDHDDTEAFF.

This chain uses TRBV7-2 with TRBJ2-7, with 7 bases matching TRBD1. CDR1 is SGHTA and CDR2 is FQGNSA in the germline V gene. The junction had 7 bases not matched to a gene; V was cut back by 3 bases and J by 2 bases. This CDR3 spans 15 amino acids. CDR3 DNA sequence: TGTGCCAGCAGCTTCGGACAGGTGCCCACCTACGAGCAGTACTTC. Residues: CASSFGQVPTYEQYF.

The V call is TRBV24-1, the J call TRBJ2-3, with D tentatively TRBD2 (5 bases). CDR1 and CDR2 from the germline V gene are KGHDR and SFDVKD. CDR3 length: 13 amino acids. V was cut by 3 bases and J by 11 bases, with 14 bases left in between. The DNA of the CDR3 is TGTGCCACCAGTGATCCCCTTCTAGCAGTGCAGTATTTT. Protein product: CATSDPLLAVQYF.

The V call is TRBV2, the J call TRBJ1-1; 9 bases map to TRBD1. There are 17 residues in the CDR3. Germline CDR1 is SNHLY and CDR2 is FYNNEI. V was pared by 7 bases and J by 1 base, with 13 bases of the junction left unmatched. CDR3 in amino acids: CASTTNRGRRGNTEAFF. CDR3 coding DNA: TGTGCCAGCACTACCAACAGGGGGCGGAGGGGGAACACTGAAGCTTTCTTT.

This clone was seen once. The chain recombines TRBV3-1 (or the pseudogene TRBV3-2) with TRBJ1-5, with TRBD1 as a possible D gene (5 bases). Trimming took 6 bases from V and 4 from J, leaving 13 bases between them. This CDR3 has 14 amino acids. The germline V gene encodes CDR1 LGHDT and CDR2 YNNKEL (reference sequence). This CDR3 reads CASSVLPGNQPQHF. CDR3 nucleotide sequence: TGTGCCAGCAGTGTTCTTCCAGGGAATCAGCCCCAGCATTTT.

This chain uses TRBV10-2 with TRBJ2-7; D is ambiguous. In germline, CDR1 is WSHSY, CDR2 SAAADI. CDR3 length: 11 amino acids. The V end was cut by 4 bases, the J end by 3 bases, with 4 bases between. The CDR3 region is CASSVSYEQYF. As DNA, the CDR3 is TGCGCCAGCAGTGTTAGCTACGAGCAGTACTTC.

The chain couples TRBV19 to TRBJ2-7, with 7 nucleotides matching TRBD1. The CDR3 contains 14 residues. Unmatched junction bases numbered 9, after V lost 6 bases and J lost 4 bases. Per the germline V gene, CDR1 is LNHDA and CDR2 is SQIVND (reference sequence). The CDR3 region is CASSSRQGWYEQYF. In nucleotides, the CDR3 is TGTGCCAGTAGCAGTAGACAGGGTTGGTACGAGCAGTACTTC.

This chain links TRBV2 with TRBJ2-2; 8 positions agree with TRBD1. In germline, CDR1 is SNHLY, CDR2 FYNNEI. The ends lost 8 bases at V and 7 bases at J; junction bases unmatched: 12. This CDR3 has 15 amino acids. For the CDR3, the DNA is TGTGCCAGCCGCAAGGGGACAGGTCAATACGGGGAGCTGTTTTTT. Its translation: CASRKGTGQYGELFF. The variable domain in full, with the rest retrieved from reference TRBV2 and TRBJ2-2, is EPEVTQTPSHQVTQMGQEVILRCVPISNHLYFYWYRQILGQKVEFLVSFYNNEISEKSEIFDDQFSVERPDGSNFTLKIRSTKLEDSAMYFCASRKGTGQYGELFFGEGSRLTVL.

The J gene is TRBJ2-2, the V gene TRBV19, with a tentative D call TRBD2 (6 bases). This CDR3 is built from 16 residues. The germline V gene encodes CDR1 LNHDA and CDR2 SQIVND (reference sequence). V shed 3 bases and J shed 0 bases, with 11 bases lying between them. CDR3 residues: CASSIKGGANTGELFF. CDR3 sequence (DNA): TGTGCCAGTAGTATTAAGGGCGGGGCGAACACCGGGGAGCTGTTTTTT.

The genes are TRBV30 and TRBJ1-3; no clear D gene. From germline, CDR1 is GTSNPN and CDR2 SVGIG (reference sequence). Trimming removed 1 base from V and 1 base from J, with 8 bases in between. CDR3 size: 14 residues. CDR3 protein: CAWSAMKSGNTIYF. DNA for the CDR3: TGTGCCTGGAGTGCTATGAAGTCTGGAAACACCATATATTTT.